What follows are 21 T cell receptor beta chains derived from one specimen sequenced in a study of T cells in Graves' hyperthyroidism and ophthalmopathy. Template material for amplifying TCR beta CDR3 regions consisted of RNA transcripts. A first-round RT-PCR of the TCR CDR3 used the HTBI primer set. MiXCR was run by TCRdb on the multiplex PCR reads, yielding one entry per CDR3 protein. The table includes tens of thousands of distinct CDR3 sequences, about 52% detected once. Sequencing input: blood. All receptors come from a woman aged 35 to 49 with Graves' ophthalmopathy.

The sample holds many counts of this clonotype. The gene calls are TRBV6-5 and TRBJ2-7; TRBD2 matches at 9 bases. The CDR3 loop spans 15 amino acids. J was trimmed by 3 bases and V by 4 bases; bases with no gene match: 7. CDR1 and CDR2 from the germline V gene are MNHEY and SVGAGI. CDR3 residues: CASSSERGAFYEQYF. Written as DNA, the CDR3 is TGTGCCAGCAGTTCTGAGCGGGGGGCTTTCTACGAGCAGTACTTC.

The chain uses TRBV9 and TRBJ1-6; no clear D. Germline assignment: CDR1 SGDLS and CDR2 YYNGEE. CDR3 length equals 17 residues. V lost 3 bases to trimming and J lost 6 bases, with 19 bases between them. The CDR3 nucleotides read TGTGCCAGCAGCGCCCACCCCGGGAGAGGGCTTAATTCACCCCTCCACTTT. This translates into CASSAHPGRGLNSPLHF.

This clonotype appeared once. This rearrangement joins TRBV10-3 to TRBJ2-6; D gene unclear. CDR3 size: 15 residues. The V gene's germline CDR1 is ENHRY and CDR2 SYGVKD. The CDR3 loop is CATIRGDSGANVLTF. The CDR3 nucleotides read TGTGCTACCATCCGCGGAGACTCTGGGGCCAACGTCCTGACTTTC.

A note on this clonotype: The junction shows a germline mismatch at one end, possibly a read error. For the CDR3, the DNA is TGTGCCAGCAGCCAATTAGGGAGTGACGCCGCGCAGTATTTC. Its protein is CASSQLGSDAAQYF. The V gene is TRBV7-6, the J gene TRBJ2-7; maybe TRBD2 (5 bases). The CDR3 covers 14 residues. The germline V gene encodes CDR1 SGHVS and CDR2 FNYEAQ.

This clonotype has ten or more counts. V gene TRBV9 combines with J gene TRBJ2-3; TRBD2 aligns across 14 bases. The germline gives CDR1 SGDLS, CDR2 YYNGEE. The CDR3 is 16 residues long. The V segment lost 4 bases and the J segment 5 bases; nucleotides outside the gene matches: 6. The CDR3 spells CASSSGLAGGKDTQYF. DNA of the CDR3: TGTGCCAGCAGCTCCGGACTAGCGGGGGGCAAAGATACGCAGTATTTT.

This clonotype is labeled as medium-sized. The rearrangement links TRBV7-3 to TRBJ1-2; no firm D call. This CDR3 spans 13 amino acids. Germline CDR1 reads SGHTA; CDR2 reads FQGTGA. Between the trimmed V and J ends, which lost 5 bases and 8 bases, there was a span of 15 bases. CDR3 sequence: CASSPQGRGGYTF. DNA for the CDR3: TGTGCCAGCAGCCCCCAAGGGCGAGGCGGCTACACCTTC.

The chain recombines TRBV12-3 or TRBV12-4 with TRBJ2-1, with D possibly matching TRBD2 (5 bases). This CDR3 comprises 16 residues. Between the trimmed V and J ends, which lost 3 bases and 0 bases, there was a span of 12 bases. CDR3 sequence: CASSFGGSSSYNEQFF. CDR3 DNA sequence: TGTGCCAGCAGTTTCGGCGGGTCGAGCTCCTACAATGAGCAGTTCTTC.

The chain uses TRBV2 and TRBJ1-2; TRBD1 matches 7 bases. CDR1 is SNHLY, CDR2 FYNNEI, per germline. Trimming cost V 11 bases and J 6 bases; bases outside gene matches: 18. This CDR3 comprises 15 residues. The DNA of the CDR3 is TGTGCCGGCAAGACTGGGACAGTGAAGTCGGATGGCTACACCTTC. It codes for CAGKTGTVKSDGYTF.

This chain uses TRBV29-1 with TRBJ2-3; D uncertain. The CDR3 totals 15 residues. V lost 0 bases to trimming and J lost 1 base, with 11 bases between them. Germline V gene lookup returns CDR1 SQVTM and CDR2 ANQGSEA. The CDR3 DNA reads TGCAGCGTTGAAGACACAGTGCAGGGCACAGATACGCAGTATTTT. Amino acid sequence: CSVEDTVQGTDTQYF.

This clonotype was seen a few times. No DNA is shown, since the ends of the CDR3 on it are uncertain; the CDR3 is the one TCRdb lists. This CDR3 reads CASSSGLDNEKLFFGSGTQHF. The chain joins TRBV2 to TRBJ1-5. The CDR3 length equals 21 residues, ends included. Germline loops: CDR1 SNHLY, CDR2 FYNNEI.

The CDR3 reads CASSPGLAGGPGANVLTF. CDR3 DNA: TGTGCCAGCAGCCCGGGACTAGCGGGGGGGCCTGGGGCCAACGTCCTGACTTTC. The chain carries TRBV7-3 and TRBJ2-6; TRBD2 matches at 16 bases. This CDR3 has 18 amino acids. Germline V lookup: CDR1 SGHTA, CDR2 FQGTGA. After removal of 5 bases from V and 2 bases from J, the junction contained 3 bases not matched to a gene.

This clonotype was seen at least ten times. V usage is TRBV28 and J usage is TRBJ1-4; D may be TRBD1 (5 bases). Germline V lookup: CDR1 MDHEN, CDR2 SYDVKM. The CDR3 is 14 residues long. V lost 5 bases, J lost 0 bases, and 7 bases lay in between. CDR3 sequence (DNA): TGTGCCAGCAGTGGGGCATCAACTAATGAAAAACTGTTTTTT. It translates to CASSGASTNEKLFF.

This clonotype was counted at least ten times. This chain links TRBV4-1 with TRBJ1-5; weak D call: TRBD1 (5 bases). The germline V and J ends were trimmed by 0 bases and 5 bases, with 11 bases remaining between them. CDR3 length: 15 residues. Looked up from germline, CDR1 is MGHRA and CDR2 is YSYEKL. For the CDR3, the DNA is TGCGCCAGCAGCCAAGATGCGGGGGTCGATCAGCCCCAGCATTTT. It codes for CASSQDAGVDQPQHF.

This clonotype was observed at least ten times. The chain uses TRBV7-3 and TRBJ2-1; the D is unclear. V was clipped by 5 bases and J by 0 bases, with 8 bases between them. CDR1 is SGHTA and CDR2 is FQGTGA in the germline V gene. The CDR3 sequence is 14 residues long. The CDR3 loop reads CASSPYSSYNEQFF. CDR3 DNA: TGTGCCAGCAGCCCCTACAGCTCCTACAATGAGCAGTTCTTC.

This clonotype appeared many times. The J gene is TRBJ1-1, the V gene TRBV6-5; no reliable D call. The CDR3 consists of 13 residues. V was pared by 6 bases and J by 3 bases, with 11 bases between. Germline loops: CDR1 MNHEY, CDR2 SVGAGI. The chain's CDR3 is CASSRLIYTEAFF. CDR3 DNA: TGTGCCAGCAGCCGCCTTATATACACTGAAGCTTTCTTT.

Points on this clonotype: Since no conserved phenylalanine or tryptophan closes the CDR3, a read error is the likely cause. The DNA is omitted, as the CDR3 cannot be located on it reliably, and the CDR3 follows TCRdb's listing. CDR3 residues: CSAICADWNYERYL. This chain links TRBV20-1 with TRBJ2-7; TRBD2 was called by the table and not checked on the DNA. Germline V gene lookup returns CDR1 DFQATT and CDR2 SNEGSKA (reference sequence). The CDR3 length equals 14 residues, ends included.

This clonotype rates as medium-sized (0.01 to 0.1%). This chain uses TRBV29-1 with TRBJ1-1, with a weak D call TRBD1 (6 bases). CDR3 length: 13 residues. Germline CDR1 SQVTM, CDR2 ANQGSEA. V gave up 4 bases and J gave up 3 bases, with 12 bases separating them. The CDR3 reads CSVVARGYTEAFF. CDR3 coding DNA: TGCAGCGTTGTCGCCAGGGGCTACACTGAAGCTTTCTTT.

This clonotype came up a few times. A read error is possible here, since a much larger clone lies one base away. The chain carries TRBV12-3 or TRBV12-4 and TRBJ2-2; D gene uncertain. V lost 5 bases and J lost 9, with 13 bases in between. This CDR3 is built from 13 residues. The CDR3 DNA reads TGTGCCAGCAGTGTCAGGTATGCTCGGGAGCTGTTTTTT. Translation gives CASSVRYARELFF.

This clonotype was counted ten times or more. The chain combines TRBV7-8 with TRBJ1-2; D is unresolved. Trimming took 1 base from V and 4 from J, leaving 13 bases between them. Germline loops: CDR1 SGHVS, CDR2 FQNEAQ. CDR3 length: 15 amino acids. The CDR3 spells CASSLDSAVLYGYTF. The CDR3, as DNA: TGTGCCAGCAGCTTAGATTCCGCAGTCCTCTATGGCTACACCTTC.

The chain combines TRBV29-1 with TRBJ2-1, with a possible D match to TRBD1 (6 bases). This CDR3 comprises 15 residues. Germline lookup yields CDR1 SQVTM and CDR2 ANQGSEA. Trimming stripped 1 base from V and 0 bases from J, with 10 bases between. The CDR3 sequence is CSVEGWGPSYNEQFF. CDR3 DNA sequence: TGCAGCGTTGAAGGTTGGGGGCCCTCCTACAATGAGCAGTTCTTC.

The gene calls are TRBV20-1 and TRBJ2-7, with 8 bases aligning to TRBD1. V lost 1 base, J lost 5 bases, and 7 bases stayed unmatched. Looked up from germline, CDR1 is DFQATT and CDR2 is SNEGSKA (reference sequence). There are 14 residues in the CDR3. The CDR3 here is CSARVPGGNDEQYF. CDR3 DNA: TGCAGTGCTAGAGTTCCAGGGGGCAACGACGAGCAGTACTTC.